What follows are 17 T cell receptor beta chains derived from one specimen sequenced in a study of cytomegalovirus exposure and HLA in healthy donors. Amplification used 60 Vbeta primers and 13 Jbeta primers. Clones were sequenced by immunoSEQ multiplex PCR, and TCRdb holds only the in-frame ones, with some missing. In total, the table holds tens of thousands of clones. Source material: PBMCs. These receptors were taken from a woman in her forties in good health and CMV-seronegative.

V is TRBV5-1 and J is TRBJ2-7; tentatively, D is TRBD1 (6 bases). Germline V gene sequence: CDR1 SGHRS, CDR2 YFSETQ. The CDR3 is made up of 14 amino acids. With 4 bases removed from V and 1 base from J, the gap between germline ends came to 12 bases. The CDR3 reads CASSPDSISYEQYF. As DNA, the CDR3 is TGCGCCAGCAGCCCGGACAGCATTTCCTACGAGCAGTACTTC.

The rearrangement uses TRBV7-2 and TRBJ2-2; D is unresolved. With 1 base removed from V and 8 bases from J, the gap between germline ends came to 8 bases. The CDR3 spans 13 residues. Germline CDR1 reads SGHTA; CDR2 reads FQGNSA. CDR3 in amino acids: CASSLVRSGELFF. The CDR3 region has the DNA TGTGCCAGCAGCTTAGTCCGGTCAGGGGAGCTGTTTTTT.

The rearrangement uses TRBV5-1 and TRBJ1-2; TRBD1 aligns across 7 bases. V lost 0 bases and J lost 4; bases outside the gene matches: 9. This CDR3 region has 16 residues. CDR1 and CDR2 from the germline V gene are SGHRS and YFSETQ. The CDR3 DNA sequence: TGCGCCAGCAGCTTGGAGGGACAGCTAAGTAGCTATGGCTACACCTTC. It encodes CASSLEGQLSSYGYTF.

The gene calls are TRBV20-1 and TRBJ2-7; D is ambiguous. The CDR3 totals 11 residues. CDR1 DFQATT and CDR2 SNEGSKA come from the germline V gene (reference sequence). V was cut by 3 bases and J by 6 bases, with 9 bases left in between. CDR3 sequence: CSASPSREQYF. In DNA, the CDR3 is TGCAGTGCTAGTCCGAGTCGCGAGCAGTACTTC.

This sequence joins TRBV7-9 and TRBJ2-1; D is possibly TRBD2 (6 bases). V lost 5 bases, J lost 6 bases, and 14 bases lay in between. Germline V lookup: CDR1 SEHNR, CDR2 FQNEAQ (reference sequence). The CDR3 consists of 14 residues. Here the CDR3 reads CASSVTRGVNEQFF. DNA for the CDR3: TGTGCCAGCAGCGTGACTAGGGGTGTCAATGAGCAGTTCTTC.

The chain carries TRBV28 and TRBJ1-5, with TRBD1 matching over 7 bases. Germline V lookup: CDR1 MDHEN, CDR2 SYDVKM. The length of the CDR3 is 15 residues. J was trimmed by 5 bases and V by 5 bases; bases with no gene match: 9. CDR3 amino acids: CASSTPGQLHQPQHF. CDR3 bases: TGTGCCAGCAGTACACCGGGACAGCTCCATCAGCCCCAGCATTTT.

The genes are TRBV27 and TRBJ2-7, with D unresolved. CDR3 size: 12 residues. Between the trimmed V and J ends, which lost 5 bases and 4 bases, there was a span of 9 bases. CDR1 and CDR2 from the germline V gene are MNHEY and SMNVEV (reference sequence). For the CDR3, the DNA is TGTGCCAGCAGTCCTTCGGTTTACGAGCAGTACTTC. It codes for CASSPSVYEQYF.

DNA of the CDR3: TGTGCCAGCAGCCGACAGGGGTATCAGCCCCAGCATTTT. It codes for CASSRQGYQPQHF. V and J are TRBV6-1 and TRBJ1-5; 8 bases match TRBD1. Germline-derived CDR1 and CDR2 are MNHNS and SASEGT. The junction had 3 bases not matched to a gene; V was cut back by 6 bases and J by 5 bases. This CDR3 comprises 13 residues.

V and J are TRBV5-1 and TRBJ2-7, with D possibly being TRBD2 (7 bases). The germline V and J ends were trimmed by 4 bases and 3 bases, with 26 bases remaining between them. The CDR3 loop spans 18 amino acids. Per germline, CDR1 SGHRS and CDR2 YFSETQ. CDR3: CASSGGPWRENFGYEQYF. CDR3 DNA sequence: TGCGCCAGCAGCGGGGGGCCCTGGCGGGAGAATTTCGGCTACGAGCAGTACTTC.

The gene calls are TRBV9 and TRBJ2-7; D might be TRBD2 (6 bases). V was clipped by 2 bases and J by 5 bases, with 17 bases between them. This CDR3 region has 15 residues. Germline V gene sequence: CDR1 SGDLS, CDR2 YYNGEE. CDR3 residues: CASSVSWTTADEQYF. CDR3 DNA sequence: TGTGCCAGCAGCGTTTCCTGGACTACCGCGGACGAGCAGTACTTC.

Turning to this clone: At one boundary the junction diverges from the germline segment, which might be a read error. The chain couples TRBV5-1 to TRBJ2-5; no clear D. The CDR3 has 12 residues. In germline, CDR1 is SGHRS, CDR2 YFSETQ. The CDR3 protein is CASSLSQENQYF. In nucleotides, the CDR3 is TGCGCCAGCAGCTTATCCCAAGAGAACCAGTACTTC. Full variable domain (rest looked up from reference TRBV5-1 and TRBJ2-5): KAGVTQTPRYLIKTRGQQVTLSCSPISGHRSVSWYQQTPGQGLQFLFEYFSETQRNKGNFPGRFSGRQFSNSRSEMNVSTLELGDSALYLCASSLSQENQYFGPGTRLLVL.

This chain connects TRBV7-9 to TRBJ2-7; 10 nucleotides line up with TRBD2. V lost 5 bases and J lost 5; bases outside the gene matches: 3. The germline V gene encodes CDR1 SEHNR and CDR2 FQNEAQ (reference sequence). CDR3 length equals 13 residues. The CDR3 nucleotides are TGTGCCAGCAGCGAAGGACTAGCGGACGAGCAGTACTTC. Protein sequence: CASSEGLADEQYF.

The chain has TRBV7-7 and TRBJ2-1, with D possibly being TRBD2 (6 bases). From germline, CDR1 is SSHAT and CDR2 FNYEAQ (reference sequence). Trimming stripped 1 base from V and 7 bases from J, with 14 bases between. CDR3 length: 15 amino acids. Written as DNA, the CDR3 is TGTGCCAGCAGCTTAGGGGACTCCCCTGGGAATGAGCAGTTCTTC. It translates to CASSLGDSPGNEQFF. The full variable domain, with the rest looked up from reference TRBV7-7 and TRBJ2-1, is GAGVSQSPRYKVTKRGQDVTLRCDPISSHATLYWYQQALGQGPEFLTYFNYEAQPDKSGLPSDRFSAERPEGSISTLTIQRTEQRDSAMYRCASSLGDSPGNEQFFGPGTRLTVL.

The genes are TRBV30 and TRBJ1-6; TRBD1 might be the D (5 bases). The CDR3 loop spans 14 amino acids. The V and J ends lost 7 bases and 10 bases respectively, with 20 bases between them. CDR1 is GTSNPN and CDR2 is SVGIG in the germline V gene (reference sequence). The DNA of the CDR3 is TGTGCCTCCGAAACGGGCCTTAGGGGCTCACCCCTCCACTTT. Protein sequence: CASETGLRGSPLHF.

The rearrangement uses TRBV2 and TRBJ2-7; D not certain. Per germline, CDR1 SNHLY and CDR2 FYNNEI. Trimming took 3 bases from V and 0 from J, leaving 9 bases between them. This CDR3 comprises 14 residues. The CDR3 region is CASSDRFLSYEQYF. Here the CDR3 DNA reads TGTGCCAGCAGTGACAGGTTCCTCTCCTACGAGCAGTACTTC.

Written as DNA, the CDR3 is TGTGCCAGCAGCCCCGGGGTCGGAGAAAAACTGTTTTTT. Its translation is CASSPGVGEKLFF. V is TRBV9 and J is TRBJ1-4; D is undetermined. Trimming removed 4 bases from V and 8 bases from J, with 12 bases in between. The CDR3 is 13 amino acids. CDR1 is SGDLS and CDR2 is YYNGEE in the germline V gene.

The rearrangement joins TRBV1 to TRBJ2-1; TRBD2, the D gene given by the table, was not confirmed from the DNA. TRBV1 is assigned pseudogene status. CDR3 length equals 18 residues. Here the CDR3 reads CTSSQGRTRKSRSDEQFF. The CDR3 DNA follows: TGCACCAGCAGCCAAGGCAGGACTAGGAAGTCCAGGAGCGATGAGCAGTTCTTC.